The next 28 T cell receptor beta chains were all read from a single sample in a study of cytomegalovirus exposure and HLA in healthy donors. A multiplex PCR was run with 60 Vbeta primers and 13 Jbeta primers. TCRdb keeps only in-frame clones here, not all; method: immunoSEQ multiplex PCR. Of roughly 200,000 clones listed, around 80% are singletons. Sequences were obtained from PBMCs. The receptor source for this set is a woman aged 40 to 50 in good health and CMV-seronegative.

The chain has TRBV7-9 and TRBJ2-3; D remains unclear. V lost 5 bases and J 1 base, leaving 13 bases between the germline ends. Germline V gene data show CDR1 as SEHNR and CDR2 as FQNEAQ (reference sequence). The CDR3 length is 15 residues. CDR3 in amino acids: CASSGGTPRTDTQYF. CDR3 sequence (DNA): TGTGCCAGCAGCGGCGGTACACCACGCACAGATACGCAGTATTTT.

V gene TRBV5-1 combines with J gene TRBJ2-2, with 7 bases matching TRBD2. J lost 4 bases, V lost 2 bases, and 8 bases had no gene match. This CDR3 is 16 amino acids long. Germline V gene data show CDR1 as SGHRS and CDR2 as YFSETQ. CDR3 region: CASSFSAGEGTGELFF. The CDR3 DNA reads as TGCGCCAGCAGCTTTTCGGCGGGGGAAGGCACCGGGGAGCTGTTTTTT.

For this clone: Other DNA sequences in the same sample also yield this CDR3. The rearrangement joins TRBV19 to TRBJ1-5; 7 nucleotides agree with TRBD1. Trimming at V came to 3 bases and at J to 0 bases, leaving 5 bases not matched to a gene. CDR1 LNHDA and CDR2 SQIVND come from the germline V gene (reference sequence). The CDR3 is 16 amino acids. Written as DNA, the CDR3 is TGTGCCAGTAGTATCCGAGGGACAGATAGCAATCAGCCCCAGCATTTT. This gives the protein CASSIRGTDSNQPQHF. The whole variable domain, remainder taken from reference TRBV19 and TRBJ1-5, is DGGITQSPKYLFRKEGQNVTLSCEQNLNHDAMYWYRQDPGQGLRLIYYSQIVNDFQKGDIAEGYSVSREKKESFPLTVTSAQKNPTAFYLCASSIRGTDSNQPQHFGDGTRLSIL.

The rearrangement links TRBV6-5 to TRBJ1-6; tentative D call: TRBD1 (5 bases). Looked up from germline, CDR1 is MNHEY and CDR2 is SVGAGI. The CDR3 consists of 15 residues. Trimming cost V 6 bases and J 9 bases, with 18 bases left between them. CDR3 DNA: TGTGCCAGCAGCCCCCCCCGGGGGGTGGGTTCACCCCTCCACTTT. Its protein product is CASSPPRGVGSPLHF.

The chain employs TRBV11-3 and TRBJ2-3; weak D call: TRBD1 (6 bases). Between the trimmed V and J ends, which lost 1 base and 2 bases, there was a span of 16 bases. CDR3 size: 17 residues. The V gene's germline CDR1 is SGHNT and CDR2 YENEEA. CDR3 nucleotides: TGTGCCAGCAGCTTAGGAGTAGCGACAGGCTACACAGATACGCAGTATTTT. Protein sequence: CASSLGVATGYTDTQYF.

The chain combines TRBV7-3 with TRBJ1-2; 9 nucleotides align to TRBD1. Unmatched junction bases numbered 11, after V lost 5 bases and J lost 10 bases. The germline V gene has CDR1 SGHTA and CDR2 FQGTGA. This CDR3 region has 14 residues. CDR3 residues: CASSPLGGQGFYTF. As DNA, the CDR3 is TGTGCCAGCAGCCCCTTAGGGGGACAGGGCTTCTACACCTTC. Based on the CDR3 plus reference TRBV7-3 and TRBJ1-2, the full variable domain is GAGVSQTPSNKVTEKGKYVELRCDPISGHTALYWYRQSLGQGPEFLIYFQGTGAADDSGLPNDRFFAVRPEGSVSTLKIQRTERGDSAVYLCASSPLGGQGFYTFGSGTRLTVV.

V gene TRBV5-1 combines with J gene TRBJ2-3, with a possible D match to TRBD1 (5 bases). Germline-derived CDR1 and CDR2 are SGHRS and YFSETQ. The CDR3 contains 14 residues. V lost 4 bases and J 4 bases, leaving 13 bases between the germline ends. The CDR3 region is CASSKGHGPDTQYF. CDR3 nucleotides: TGCGCCAGCAGCAAAGGACATGGCCCAGATACGCAGTATTTT.

In its sample, this clone was seen once. The V gene is TRBV25-1, the J gene TRBJ1-2; D is unclear. Germline V gene data show CDR1 as MGHDK and CDR2 as SYGVNS. V lost 1 base, J lost 4 bases, and 10 bases lay in between. The length of the CDR3 is 14 residues. DNA for the CDR3: TGTGCCAGCAGTGAATTGGAGGTTAGCTATGGCTACACCTTC. This encodes CASSELEVSYGYTF.

The J gene is TRBJ1-5, the V gene TRBV28; D perhaps matches TRBD1 (5 bases). Germline V CDR1 and CDR2: MDHEN, SYDVKM. The length of the CDR3 is 14 residues. V lost 1 base to trimming and J lost 7 bases, with 11 bases between them. CDR3 amino acids: CASSLSGSGQPQHF. CDR3 DNA sequence: TGTGCCAGCAGTTTATCAGGGTCAGGACAGCCCCAGCATTTT.

V usage is TRBV30 and J usage is TRBJ1-4; tentatively, D is TRBD1 (5 bases). The germline V gene has CDR1 GTSNPN and CDR2 SVGIG (reference sequence). The V end lost 2 bases, the J end lost 3 bases, and 10 bases lay between the germline ends. The CDR3 has 14 amino acids. CDR3 sequence: CAWSRGGANEKLFF. In DNA, the CDR3 is TGTGCCTGGAGTCGCGGGGGTGCTAATGAAAAACTGTTTTTT.

V is TRBV9 and J is TRBJ1-2; D unclear. The CDR3 is 14 amino acids. Trimming removed 0 bases at V and 3 bases at J, with 9 bases between. Germline V lookup: CDR1 SGDLS, CDR2 YYNGEE. CDR3 coding DNA: TGTGCCAGCAGCGTAGGGTCCGGGGACTATGGCTACACCTTC. Residues: CASSVGSGDYGYTF.

In its sample, this clone was seen once. The chain employs TRBV5-6 and TRBJ2-7; 7 bases are a match to TRBD1. Germline CDR1 is SGHDT and CDR2 is YYEEEE. This CDR3 is 13 amino acids long. The V and J ends lost 4 bases and 5 bases, in that order; junction bases with no gene match: 6. CDR3 DNA: TGTGCCAGCAGCCTGGACAGGCCCCACGAGCAGTACTTC. Translation gives CASSLDRPHEQYF.

The CDR3 spells CASSYYGGSGNTIYF. The CDR3 DNA follows: TGTGCCAGCAGTTACTACGGGGGATCTGGAAACACCATATATTTT. This sequence joins TRBV6-5 and TRBJ1-3; a possible D gene is TRBD1 (5 bases). V gave up 1 base and J gave up 1 base, with 8 bases separating them. Germline V gene sequence: CDR1 MNHEY, CDR2 SVGAGI. This CDR3 spans 15 amino acids.

This chain joins TRBV2 and TRBJ1-2; 8 nucleotides agree with TRBD1. The CDR3 is 13 residues long. V gave up 3 bases and J gave up 8 bases; unmatched junction bases: 5. CDR1 and CDR2 from the germline V gene are SNHLY and FYNNEI. In DNA form, the CDR3 reads TGTGCCAGCAGTGAGTCCAGGGGGCTCGGCTACACCTTC. It yields the protein CASSESRGLGYTF.

J is TRBJ2-7 and V is TRBV7-2, with 7 bases matching TRBD1. V was pared by 2 bases and J by 4 bases, with 17 bases of the junction left unmatched. This CDR3 has 18 residues. CDR1 and CDR2 (germline): SGHTA, FQGNSA. The CDR3 spells CASSLRRSGTAASYEQYF. The CDR3 nucleotides read TGTGCCAGCAGCTTAAGGCGCTCCGGGACAGCGGCGTCTTACGAGCAGTACTTC.

This chain uses TRBV7-2 with TRBJ1-1; D remains unclear. The CDR3 has 14 residues. The ends were cut back, 3 bases at V and 1 base at J, with 9 bases in the middle. Germline-derived CDR1 and CDR2 are SGHTA and FQGNSA. CDR3 nucleotide sequence: TGTGCCAGCAGCTTGGAGGTGAGGAACACTGAAGCTTTCTTT. This translates into CASSLEVRNTEAFF.

This chain connects TRBV4-2 to TRBJ1-2, with 10 bases matching TRBD1. The CDR3 length is 15 residues. CDR1 and CDR2 (germline): LGHNA, YNFKEQ. V gave up 7 bases and J gave up 6 bases; unmatched junction bases: 11. In DNA form, the CDR3 reads TGTGCCAGCACCCTGACAGGGGGCGCCCAGAATGGCTACACCTTC. Translating gives CASTLTGGAQNGYTF.

The chain is built from TRBV18 and TRBJ1-1, with a weak D call TRBD1 (5 bases). V was cut by 0 bases and J by 7 bases, with 12 bases left in between. The V gene's germline CDR1 is KGHSH and CDR2 LQKENI. This CDR3 spans 14 amino acids. Here the CDR3 DNA reads TGTGCCAGCTCACCACCCGCAGGGCTCGGTGAAGCTTTCTTT. Residues: CASSPPAGLGEAFF.

CDR3 protein: CASSEAGQGASYNSPLHF. DNA of the CDR3: TGTGCCAGCAGTGAAGCCGGACAGGGGGCCTCCTATAATTCACCCCTCCACTTT. The chain links TRBV6-1 to TRBJ1-6; 11 bases agree with TRBD1. Germline CDR1 MNHNS, CDR2 SASEGT. CDR3 size: 18 residues. Trimming removed 0 bases from V and 0 bases from J; junction bases left unmatched: 1.

The J gene is TRBJ1-3, the V gene TRBV28; D is undetermined. Germline V gene data show CDR1 as MDHEN and CDR2 as SYDVKM. CDR3 length: 14 residues. Trimming stripped 7 bases from V and 2 bases from J, with 12 bases between. The CDR3 loop is CASTAPVTGNTIYF. DNA of the CDR3: TGTGCCAGCACCGCCCCAGTTACTGGAAACACCATATATTTT.

The chain carries TRBV6-1 and TRBJ1-2; D is ambiguous. The germline CDR1 and CDR2 sequences are MNHNS and SASEGT. V lost 1 base and J 7 bases, leaving 7 bases between the germline ends. The CDR3 has 12 amino acids. The CDR3 nucleotides read TGTGCCAGCAGTGAAGTGGAGGTTGGCTACACCTTC. Translation gives CASSEVEVGYTF.

The V gene is TRBV28, the J gene TRBJ1-5, with D perhaps matching TRBD1 (5 bases). Germline-derived CDR1 and CDR2 are MDHEN and SYDVKM. The CDR3 sequence is 13 residues long. The V gene lost 9 bases and the J gene lost 7 bases, with 16 bases spanning the gap. CDR3 sequence reads: CASWRGGGQPQHF. Written as DNA, the CDR3 is TGTGCCAGTTGGAGGGGCGGGGGACAGCCCCAGCATTTT. The whole variable domain, filled in from reference TRBV28 and TRBJ1-5, reads DVKVTQSSRYLVKRTGEKVFLECVQDMDHENMFWYRQDPGLGLRLIYFSYDVKMKEKGDIPEGYSVSREKKERFSLILESASTNQTSMYLCASWRGGGQPQHFGDGTRLSIL.

Only one count was recorded for this clone. The chain is built from TRBV5-4 and TRBJ2-7, with unresolved D. Trimming took 0 bases from V and 2 from J, leaving 9 bases between them. The length of the CDR3 is 14 residues. Germline CDR1 reads SGHNT; CDR2 reads YYREEE (reference sequence). CDR3 sequence reads: CASSLDAVTYEQYF. CDR3 nucleotides: TGTGCCAGCAGCTTGGACGCGGTGACCTACGAGCAGTACTTC.

The genes are TRBV9 and TRBJ2-4; no clear D gene. The germline V and J ends were trimmed by 0 bases and 2 bases, with 15 bases remaining between them. Germline-derived CDR1 and CDR2 are SGDLS and YYNGEE. The CDR3 sequence is 17 residues long. The CDR3, as DNA: TGTGCCAGCAGCGTAGACGCCCCCCCTGGGCCCAAAAACATTCAGTACTTC. It specifies CASSVDAPPGPKNIQYF.

V is TRBV30 and J is TRBJ1-1; a possible D gene is TRBD1 (5 bases). V shed 0 bases and J shed 5 bases, with 13 bases lying between them. This CDR3 is 14 amino acids long. Per the germline V gene, CDR1 is GTSNPN and CDR2 is SVGIG (reference sequence). CDR3 coding DNA: TGTGCCTGGAGTGTCGTCAGGGCAGGGACTGAAGCTTTCTTT. It codes for CAWSVVRAGTEAFF.

The V and J genes are TRBV9 and TRBJ1-2, with D possibly being TRBD1 (6 bases). This CDR3 has 18 amino acids. Germline loops: CDR1 SGDLS, CDR2 YYNGEE. The V gene lost 3 bases and the J gene lost 3 bases, with 24 bases spanning the gap. The CDR3 sequence is CASSDPGHSPAGDYGYTF. CDR3 in DNA: TGTGCCAGCAGCGACCCGGGACATTCACCCGCTGGGGACTATGGCTACACCTTC.

The J gene is TRBJ2-1, the V gene TRBV5-1, with TRBD1 identical over 9 bases. J was trimmed by 8 bases and V by 3 bases; bases with no gene match: 9. CDR3 size: 15 residues. CDR1 SGHRS and CDR2 YFSETQ come from the germline V gene. The CDR3 DNA reads TGCGCCAGCAGCTATCAGGGGACAGGGTTTGATGAGCAGTTCTTC. It codes for CASSYQGTGFDEQFF.

This clone appeared once. The chain links TRBV4-1 to TRBJ2-5; TRBD2 matches at 9 bases. There are 18 residues in the CDR3. Unmatched junction bases numbered 9, after V lost 0 bases and J lost 1 base. The germline gives CDR1 MGHRA, CDR2 YSYEKL. The CDR3 DNA follows: TGCGCCAGCAGCCAAGATTGGGGTAGCGGGGGCTTCCAAGAGACCCAGTACTTC. It is translated as CASSQDWGSGGFQETQYF.